The 9 T cell receptor beta chains presented below share a single source sample, sequenced in a study of T-cell reconstitution after alpha-beta-depleted transplantation in children. Construction of the TCRbeta library involved unique molecular identifiers. Each CDR3 protein gets one entry after TCRdb re-called the PCR reads with MiXCR. The profile shows approximately 110,000 distinct CDR3 sequences, about a tenth of them singletons. Sequenced material: PBMCs, taken before TCRalphabeta/CD19-depleted stem cell transplant. All receptors derive from a boy aged 2 to 9 with acute lymphoblastic leukemia, due to receive a stem cell transplant.

The chain uses TRBV3-1 and TRBJ2-1; D may be TRBD2 (5 bases). The CDR3 contains 11 residues. V lost 8 bases to trimming and J lost 10 bases, with 12 bases between them. Germline values: CDR1 LGHDT, CDR2 YNNKEL (reference sequence). The CDR3 DNA follows: TGTGCCAGCGGTGGCGGGCCAGAGCAGTTCTTC. The encoded protein is CASGGGPEQFF.

The chain uses TRBV4-2 and TRBJ2-3, with 15 bases aligning to TRBD2. The CDR3 loop spans 17 amino acids. Trimming cost V 1 base and J 5 bases; bases outside gene matches: 4. Germline V CDR1 and CDR2: LGHNA, YNFKEQ. CDR3 protein: CASSQGTSGRAVDTQYF. The CDR3 nucleotides are TGTGCCAGCAGCCAAGGGACTAGCGGGAGGGCCGTAGATACGCAGTATTTT.

The chain links TRBV28 to TRBJ1-2; 7 bases fit TRBD1. CDR3 length equals 16 residues. The germline V gene encodes CDR1 MDHEN and CDR2 SYDVKM. J lost 7 bases, V lost 2 bases, and 13 bases had no gene match. This chain's CDR3 is CASSLGQATQLAGYTF. The CDR3 DNA reads TGTGCCAGCAGTTTAGGACAGGCCACACAGTTGGCTGGCTACACCTTC.

This clonotype was seen ten or more times. V is TRBV5-1 and J is TRBJ1-6, with D unclear. The CDR3 spans 13 residues. The V end was cut by 3 bases, the J end by 10 bases, with 11 bases between. Germline CDR1 reads SGHRS; CDR2 reads YFSETQ. CDR3 amino acids: CASSSTRESPLHF. In nucleotides, the CDR3 is TGCGCCAGCAGCTCAACGCGGGAATCACCCCTCCACTTT.

This clonotype was observed many times. The V call is TRBV25-1, the J call TRBJ2-3; D might be TRBD1 or TRBD2, each matching 5 bases. V dropped 8 bases and J dropped 6 bases, with 12 bases sitting between them. The CDR3 runs to 12 residues. Germline values: CDR1 MGHDK, CDR2 SYGVNS. CDR3 residues: CASRGAEDTQYF. Here the CDR3 DNA reads TGTGCCAGCCGAGGGGCGGAGGATACGCAGTATTTT.

The CDR3 here is CASSYSPNPGSYEQYF. The CDR3 DNA reads as TGTGCCAGCAGTTACTCTCCCAACCCGGGGTCCTACGAGCAGTACTTC. The chain links TRBV6-5 to TRBJ2-7; tentatively, D is TRBD2 (5 bases). V was cut by 0 bases and J by 1 base, with 13 bases left in between. Per germline, CDR1 MNHEY and CDR2 SVGAGI. The CDR3 extends over 16 amino acids.

This clonotype was detected only a few times. V is TRBV12-3 or TRBV12-4 and J is TRBJ2-2; 7 nucleotides align to TRBD1. The CDR3 has 14 amino acids. After removal of 7 bases from V and 5 bases from J, the junction contained 7 bases not matched to a gene. The CDR3 reads CASIRQGSTGELFF. The CDR3 DNA reads TGTGCCAGCATAAGACAGGGTTCGACCGGGGAGCTGTTTTTT.

This clonotype was seen many times. This chain joins TRBV20-1 and TRBJ2-3; D is possibly TRBD1 (6 bases). Germline V gives CDR1 DFQATT, CDR2 SNEGSKA (reference sequence). Trimming took off 7 bases at V and 2 bases at J, with 16 bases between the two ends. This CDR3 comprises 14 residues. The CDR3 bases are TGCAGTGTCCTACAGGGACCGCTCACAGATACGCAGTATTTT. This sequence encodes CSVLQGPLTDTQYF.

The J gene is TRBJ2-7, the V gene TRBV25-1; D unresolved. The germline V gene has CDR1 MGHDK and CDR2 SYGVNS. This CDR3 region has 16 residues. V lost 3 bases to trimming and J lost 2 bases, with 17 bases between them. The CDR3 nucleotides are TGTGCCAGCAGTGAGTCCCCTTGGAGCTTTACCTACGAGCAGTACTTC. Its protein product is CASSESPWSFTYEQYF.